The source of this T cell receptor beta chain is a study of T cells after yellow fever vaccination. Across the study: Low-cell-number fractions underwent preparation using SMART-Seq v4 Ultra Low Input.

One entry per CDR3 protein results from TCRdb running MiXCR on the 5' RACE reads. The sample records about 74,000 distinct CDR3 sequences, approximately 7% being singletons. This clonotype was counted at least ten times. Antigen unknown. Study-wide findings and caveats: Contamination by abundant bulk-population clonotypes could be present in FACS-sorted repertoires. The booster saw the reappearance of most primary-vaccination clones (approximately 97% CD4, 88% CD8).

This material consisted of CD8+ T cells sorted from PBMCs, taken 4 to 6 days after the first yellow fever vaccination. The sequence derives from a man younger than 30 who received the YFV17D yellow fever vaccine.

The CDR3 protein is CASSPNSNPHEQYF. The CDR3 DNA reads as TGTGCCAGCAGCCCCAACTCAAACCCCCACGAGCAGTACTTC. The chain has TRBV7-3 and TRBJ2-7, with D unclear. Germline V gives CDR1 SGHTA, CDR2 FQGTGA. The CDR3 consists of 14 residues. V lost 5 bases to trimming and J lost 5 bases, with 16 bases between them.